This T cell receptor beta chain comes out of a study of T cell responses to AZD1222 COVID-19 vaccine (dated by TCRdb to about 2021). Background for the entire study: A total of under 250 trial participants underwent TCR sequencing, of whom about 200 had received two doses of AZD1222 and around 25 had received two doses of the MenACWY control vaccine. Trial participants were enrolled by age into subgroups of 18-55, 56-69 and 70-plus years, and around 150, 28 and 57 TCR-sequenced participants, respectively, were included in these subgroups.

Summary of the overall study and its limitations: The whole spike protein was spanned by vaccine-associated CD4 TCRs, and dominant responses were seen in regions 160-218 and 743-854. The 56-69-year group was small, and its depth increase did not reach significance, likely because of low power. Conclusions about previously exposed vaccinees were limited because only six AZD1222 recipients were SARS-CoV-2 seropositive at baseline. A significant rise in spike-specific TCR breadth and depth was observed after two AZD1222 doses relative to day 0 and relative to MenACWY recipients. Most participants were white British and females outnumbered males, and the authors suggested that clonal diversity may have been underestimated. Epitopes outside the regions mutated in the B.1.351 and B.1.1.7 variants were reportedly recognized by nearly half of the unique spike-specific TCRs. Because no day 14 peak-response samples were available, repertoires were characterized only after the peak T cell response.

The time point label of this sample denotes: baseline before first vaccination. The treatment or condition label on this specimen signifies: meningococcal conjugate vaccine given as trial control. Vaccinee samples were obtained from the UK trials COV001 and COV002, which included a single-blind randomized controlled phase 2/3 trial of AZD1222 (ChAdOx1 nCoV-19) in healthy adults. For TCRbeta chain sequencing, PBMC samples from trial participants were taken at day 0 and at day 28 after the second dose. Its CDR3 holds 14 amino acids, cysteine through phenylalanine. Only the CDR3 region is kept as DNA, spanning 42 bases read in frame from base 1. Trimming removed 4 bases from V and 4 bases from J; the gene matches leave 5 bases unexplained. CDR1 SGHRS and CDR2 YFSETQ are derived from the germline V gene. As concerns this clone: Its antigen target is currently unknown. No base-level quality is on record; no much larger clone is a single base apart.

The CDR3 regions of human TCRbeta chains were subjected to immunosequencing. The original pipeline was this. TCRs in the repertoires were compared against a reference library of SARS-CoV-2-specific TCRs that had been generated with the MIRA antigen-specificity platform. Breadth was defined as the fraction of unique TCRs that were SARS-CoV-2-associated. Depth was defined as the fraction of total T cells that were SARS-CoV-2-associated. Each spike-specific TCR was assigned to its reactive spike region and to a CD4 or CD8 class using the MIRA data. Log10-transformed breadth and depth values were compared by one-way ANOVA with Sidak's multiple comparisons tests. Sourced from immuneACCESS, this table was stored by TCRdb with only in-frame sequences that have V and J called. A share of the clones is absent; for the studies checked, an unresolved V gene accounts for under half, and the remainder has no known explanation. That table gives V, J and clone size, and the DNA gave D and trimming. This sample comprises more than 95,000 clones, about 89% of them detected only once. The ten largest clonotypes hold approximately 10% of the sample.

The source was peripheral blood, collected on day 0 of MenACWY control vaccination. Here the chain combines TRBV5-1 and TRBJ1-1; 9 middle bases align to TRBD1. The sequence came from an adult in good health. The DNA sequence follows: TGCGCCAGCAGCGCAGGACAGGGGATCACTGAAGCTTTCTTT. Its product reads: CASSAGQGITEAFF. The full variable domain, with segments outside the CDR3 supplied by the reference TRBV5-1 and TRBJ1-1 proteins, appears as KAGVTQTPRYLIKTRGQQVTLSCSPISGHRSVSWYQQTPGQGLQFLFEYFSETQRNKGNFPGRFSGRQFSNSRSEMNVSTLELGDSALYLCASSAGQGITEAFFGQGTRLTVV.